This TCR beta chain was captured by sequencing in a study of T cell responses to AZD1222 COVID-19 vaccine. From germline, CDR1 is SGHTA and CDR2 FQGNSA. The length of the CDR3 is 15 residues. Trimming took 2 bases from V and 4 from J, leaving 11 bases between them. The assay was immunoSEQ multiplex PCR, and TCRdb's table has in-frame clones only and misses some. The table lists some 120,000 clones, over 85% of them singletons, with around 4.5% in the top ten. This receptor was obtained from an adult in good health. The sequencing here drew on peripheral blood, taken on day 0 of AZD1222 vaccination. This chain uses TRBV7-2 with TRBJ2-2; D is perhaps TRBD1 (7 bases). Here the CDR3 DNA reads TGTGCCAGCAGCTTAAGACAGGGAGGCACCGGGGAGCTGTTTTTT. This gives the protein CASSLRQGGTGELFF.